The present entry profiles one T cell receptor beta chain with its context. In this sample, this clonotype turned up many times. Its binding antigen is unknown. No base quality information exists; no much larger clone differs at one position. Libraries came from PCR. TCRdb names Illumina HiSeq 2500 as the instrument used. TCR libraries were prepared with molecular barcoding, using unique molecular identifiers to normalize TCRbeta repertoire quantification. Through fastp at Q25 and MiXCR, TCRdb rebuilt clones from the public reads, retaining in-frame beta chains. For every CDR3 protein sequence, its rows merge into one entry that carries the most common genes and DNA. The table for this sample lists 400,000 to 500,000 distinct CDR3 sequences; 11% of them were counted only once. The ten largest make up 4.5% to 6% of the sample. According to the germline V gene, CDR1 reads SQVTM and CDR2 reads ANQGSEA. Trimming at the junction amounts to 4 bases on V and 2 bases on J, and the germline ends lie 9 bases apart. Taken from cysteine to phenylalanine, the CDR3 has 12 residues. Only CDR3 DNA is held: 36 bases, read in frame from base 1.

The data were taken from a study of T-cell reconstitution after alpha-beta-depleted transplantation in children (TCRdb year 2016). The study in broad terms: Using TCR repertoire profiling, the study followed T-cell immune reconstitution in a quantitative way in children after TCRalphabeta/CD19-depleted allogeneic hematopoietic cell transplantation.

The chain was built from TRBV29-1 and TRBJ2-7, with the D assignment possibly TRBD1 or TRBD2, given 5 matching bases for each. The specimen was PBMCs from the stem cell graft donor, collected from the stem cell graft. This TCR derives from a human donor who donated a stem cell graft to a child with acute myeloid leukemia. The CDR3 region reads CSVGDDTYEQYF. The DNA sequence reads TGCAGCGTTGGGGACGATACCTACGAGCAGTACTTC.